The 4 T cell receptor beta chains given below trace back to one sample, sequenced in a study of blood T cell repertoires in COVID-19. Produced via immunoSEQ multiplex PCR; TCRdb's table is partial and in-frame only. The sample holds approximately 250,000 clones; around 89% are singletons and the top ten take under 5%. Sequenced input: PBMCs or T cells enriched from blood (not recorded which). The receptors were gathered from a woman younger than 45 who had recovered from COVID-19.

Written as DNA, the CDR3 is TGCAGCGTTGACACAACTAACTATGGCTACACCTTC. The encoded protein is CSVDTTNYGYTF. The chain is built from TRBV29-1 and TRBJ1-2; unclear D gene. V was trimmed by 3 bases and J by 0 bases, leaving 5 bases between them. Germline lookup yields CDR1 SQVTM and CDR2 ANQGSEA. The CDR3 sequence is 12 residues long.

The V gene is TRBV3-1 (or the pseudogene TRBV3-2), the J gene TRBJ1-1; D is ambiguous. Trimming took 4 bases from V and 3 from J, leaving 12 bases between them. The germline gives CDR1 LGHDT, CDR2 YNNKEL (reference sequence). The CDR3 extends over 14 amino acids. CDR3 in amino acids: CASSPSGGHTEAFF. The CDR3 DNA is TGTGCCAGCAGCCCATCCGGAGGTCACACTGAAGCTTTCTTT.

The chain links TRBV6-5 to TRBJ2-7; 10 bases map to TRBD1. CDR3 length: 15 residues. The J segment lost 2 bases and the V segment lost 6 bases, leaving 7 bases of the junction unmatched. Germline V gene lookup returns CDR1 MNHEY and CDR2 SVGAGI. The CDR3 sequence: CASRAGTGVTYEQYF. CDR3 sequence (DNA): TGTGCCAGCAGGGCCGGGACAGGGGTTACCTACGAGCAGTACTTC.

The J gene is TRBJ1-2, the V gene TRBV5-1; D possibly corresponds to TRBD1 (6 bases). Trimming took off 2 bases at V and 0 bases at J, with 8 bases between the two ends. This CDR3 region has 14 residues. CDR1 is SGHRS, CDR2 YFSETQ, per germline. The CDR3 region is CASSLDRTNYGYTF. DNA for the CDR3: TGCGCCAGCAGCTTAGACAGGACTAACTATGGCTACACCTTC.